These T cell receptor beta chains were read from a single sample in a study of PD-L1 blockade in urothelial cancer. Data came from immunoSEQ multiplex PCR; TCRdb stores just in-frame clones and leaves some out. The table has just over 35,000 clones, over 65% seen once. Material: PBMCs, obtained around atezolizumab (anti-PD-L1) treatment. The receptors come from a middle-aged man with urothelial cancer. CDR3s include the opening cysteine and the closing phenylalanine or tryptophan. D genes are given only for firm matches. Expanded clones are given a class, and other clones once, few, many or no size at all.

15	.	TRBD1	TRBV5-1	TRBJ1-1	TGCGCCAGCAGCAAACAGGGGGCGGCCAACACTGAAGCTTTCTTT	CASSKQGAANTEAFF
14	.	.	TRBV5-1	TRBJ2-1	TGCGCCAGCAGCTTCGGGGGAGAAGGGAATGAGCAGTTCTTC	CASSFGGEGNEQFF
14	.	TRBD2	TRBV28	TRBJ2-7	TGTGCCGGTTCTCCTAGCGGGAGGGCCGGCGAGCAGTACTTC	CAGSPSGRAGEQYF
14	.	.	TRBV2	TRBJ2-7	TGTGCCAGCAGTGAAGAGACAAGCTCCTACGAGCAGTACTTC	CASSEETSSYEQYF
13	.	TRBD1	TRBV4-3	TRBJ1-2	TGCGCCAGCAGCCCATCCAGACAGGGGAGCTACACCTTC	CASSPSRQGSYTF
14	.	.	TRBV27	TRBJ2-3	TGTGCCAGCAGTCTACAGGGGGGGACAGATACGCAGTATTTT	CASSLQGGTDTQYF
12	once	TRBD1	TRBV29-1	TRBJ1-4	TGCAGCGTTGGGGGACAGCGTGAAAAACTGTTTTTT	CSVGGQREKLFF
16	once	TRBD2	TRBV9	TRBJ2-1	TGTGCCAGCAGCGTGGCCGGGACTAGCGTCCACAATGAGCAGTTCTTC	CASSVAGTSVHNEQFF
14	.	.	TRBV5-1	TRBJ1-4	TGCGCCAGCAGCCCGCGGGGGGTAACTGAAAAACTGTTTTTT	CASSPRGVTEKLFF
17	.	TRBD1	TRBV18	TRBJ2-2	TGTGCCAGCTCACCACAGGGGGCGGCCAGGGGCACCGGGGAGCTGTTTTTT	CASSPQGAARGTGELFF
13	.	.	TRBV27	TRBJ2-7	TGTGCCAGCAGACAAACAGTTTCCTACGAGCAGTACTTC	CASRQTVSYEQYF
17	.	TRBD1	TRBV29-1	TRBJ2-1	TGCAGCGGTCGGTGGGGAAACAGGGGACCTTCTGGAAATGAGCAGTTCTTC	CSGRWGNRGPSGNEQFF
17	.	TRBD1	TRBV19	TRBJ2-2	TGTGCCAGTAGTAGGGACAGCCTCCTTATGAACACCGGGGAGCTGTTTTTT	CASSRDSLLMNTGELFF
16	.	TRBD1	TRBV5-4	TRBJ1-2	TGTGCCAGCAGCGTAACAGGGGCGCCCGTAAATTACGGCTACACCTTC	CASSVTGAPVNYGYTF
14	.	.	TRBV28	TRBJ1-5	TGTGCCAGCAGTTTTTGGGAGCCAAATCAGCCCCAGCATTTT	CASSFWEPNQPQHF
18	.	TRBD2	TRBV7-2	TRBJ2-1	TGTGCCAGCAGCTTAGAAGGGACTAGCGGGAGATACTACAATGAGCAGTTCTTC	CASSLEGTSGRYYNEQFF
15	.	TRBD2	TRBV7-3	TRBJ2-1	TGTGCCAGCAGCTTAGAGACTAGCGGCTACAATGAGCAGTTCTTC	CASSLETSGYNEQFF
14	few	TRBD1	TRBV9	TRBJ1-2	TGTGCCAGCAGCTCACGGACAGGGGGCGATGGCTACACCTTC	CASSSRTGGDGYTF
13	.	.	TRBV19	TRBJ1-2	TGTGCCAGTACCAGCGGACAGCTTGACGGCTACACCTTC	CASTSGQLDGYTF
13	.	TRBD1	TRBV5-1	TRBJ2-5	TGCGCCAGCAGCTTGGGCAGGGGGGAGACCCAGTACTTC	CASSLGRGETQYF
15	medium-sized	.	TRBV2	TRBJ2-1	TGTGCCAGCTTCCTCGGGAGCAGCGGTTACAATGAGCAGTTCTTC	CASFLGSSGYNEQFF
15	.	.	TRBV10-3	TRBJ1-1	TGTGCCATCAGTGATCCCCCGACCCGGGGCACTGAAGCTTTCTTT	CAISDPPTRGTEAFF
15	.	TRBD1	TRBV5-1	TRBJ2-1	TGCGCCAGCAGAGTGGGACAGGGGAGAAACAATGAGCAGTTCTTC	CASRVGQGRNNEQFF
18	.	TRBD2	TRBV2	TRBJ2-1	TGTGCCAGCATTGGGACTAGCGGGAGCCCCGCCTGGGACAATGAGCAGTTCTTC	CASIGTSGSPAWDNEQFF
16	once	TRBD1	TRBV6-1	TRBJ1-2	TGTGCCAGCAGGGAAGACAGGGGCCTTAAGGACTATGGCTACACCTTC	CASREDRGLKDYGYTF
16	once	TRBD2	TRBV27	TRBJ2-3	TGTGCCAGCAGTATAGGGAGCGGGAGGAGGACAGATACGCAGTATTTT	CASSIGSGRRTDTQYF
15	.	TRBD1	TRBV12-5	TRBJ2-1	TGTGCTAGTGGTACGGGACAGAGCTCCTACAATGAGCAGTTCTTC	CASGTGQSSYNEQFF
18	.	TRBD2	TRBV5-4	TRBJ2-1	TGTGCCAGCAGCTTGGTTTCAATCCGGCGTGCGGGAGGAAGTGAGCAGTTCTTC	CASSLVSIRRAGGSEQFF